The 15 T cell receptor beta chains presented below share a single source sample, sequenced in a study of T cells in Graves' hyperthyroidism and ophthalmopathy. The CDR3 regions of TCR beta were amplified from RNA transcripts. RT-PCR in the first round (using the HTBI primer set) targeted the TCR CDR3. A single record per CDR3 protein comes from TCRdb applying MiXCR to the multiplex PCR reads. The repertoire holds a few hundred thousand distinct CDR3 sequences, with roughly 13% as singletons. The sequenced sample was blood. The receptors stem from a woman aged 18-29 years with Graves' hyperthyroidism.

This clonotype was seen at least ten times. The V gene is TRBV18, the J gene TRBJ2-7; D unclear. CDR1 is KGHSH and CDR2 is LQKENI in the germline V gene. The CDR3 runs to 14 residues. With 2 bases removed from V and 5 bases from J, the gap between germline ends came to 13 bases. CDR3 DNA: TGTGCCAGCTCACCAGTATCAGGTTTCCACGAGCAGTACTTC. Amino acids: CASSPVSGFHEQYF.

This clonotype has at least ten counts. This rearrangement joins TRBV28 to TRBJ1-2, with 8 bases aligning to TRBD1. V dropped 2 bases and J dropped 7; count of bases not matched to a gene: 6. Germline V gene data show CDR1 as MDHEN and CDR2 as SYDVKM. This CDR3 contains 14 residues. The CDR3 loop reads CASSLPQGARGYTF. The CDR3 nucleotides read TGTGCCAGCAGTTTACCGCAGGGGGCGCGTGGCTACACCTTC.

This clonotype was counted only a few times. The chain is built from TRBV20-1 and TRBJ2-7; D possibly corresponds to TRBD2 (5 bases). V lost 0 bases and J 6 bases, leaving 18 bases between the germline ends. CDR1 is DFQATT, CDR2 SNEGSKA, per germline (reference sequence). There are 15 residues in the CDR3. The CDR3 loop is CSARDISAAQSEQYF. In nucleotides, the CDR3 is TGCAGTGCTAGAGATATTTCAGCGGCTCAGTCCGAGCAGTACTTC.

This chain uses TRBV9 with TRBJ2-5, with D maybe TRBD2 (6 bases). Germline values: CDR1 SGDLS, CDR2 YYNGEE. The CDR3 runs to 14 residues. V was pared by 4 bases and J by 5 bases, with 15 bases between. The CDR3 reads CASSSPTRWETQYF. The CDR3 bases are TGTGCCAGCAGCTCTCCGACTAGATGGGAGACCCAGTACTTC. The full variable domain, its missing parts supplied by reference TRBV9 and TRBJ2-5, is DSGVTQTPKHLITATGQRVTLRCSPRSGDLSVYWYQQSLDQGLQFLIQYYNGEERAKGNILERFSAQQFPDLHSELNLSSLELGDSALYFCASSSPTRWETQYFGPGTRLLVL.

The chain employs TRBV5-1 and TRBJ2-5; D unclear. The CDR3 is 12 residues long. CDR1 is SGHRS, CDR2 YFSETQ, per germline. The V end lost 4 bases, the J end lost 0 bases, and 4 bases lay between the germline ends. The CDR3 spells CASSMNQETQYF. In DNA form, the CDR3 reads TGCGCCAGCAGCATGAACCAAGAGACCCAGTACTTC. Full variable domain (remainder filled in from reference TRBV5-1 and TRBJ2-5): KAGVTQTPRYLIKTRGQQVTLSCSPISGHRSVSWYQQTPGQGLQFLFEYFSETQRNKGNFPGRFSGRQFSNSRSEMNVSTLELGDSALYLCASSMNQETQYFGPGTRLLVL.

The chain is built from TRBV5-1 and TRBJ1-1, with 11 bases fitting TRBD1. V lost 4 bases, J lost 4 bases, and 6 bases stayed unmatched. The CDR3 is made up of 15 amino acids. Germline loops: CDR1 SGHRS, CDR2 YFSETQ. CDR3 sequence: CASSPEDRGPTEAFF. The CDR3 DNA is TGCGCCAGCAGCCCGGAGGACAGGGGGCCCACTGAAGCTTTCTTT.

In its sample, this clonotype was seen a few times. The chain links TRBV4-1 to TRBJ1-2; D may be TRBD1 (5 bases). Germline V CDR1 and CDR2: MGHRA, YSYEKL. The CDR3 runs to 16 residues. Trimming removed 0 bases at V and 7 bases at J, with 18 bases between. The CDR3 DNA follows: TGCGCCAGCAGCCAAGAAAGGAACCGGGGCCGCGGTGGCTACACCTTC. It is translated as CASSQERNRGRGGYTF.

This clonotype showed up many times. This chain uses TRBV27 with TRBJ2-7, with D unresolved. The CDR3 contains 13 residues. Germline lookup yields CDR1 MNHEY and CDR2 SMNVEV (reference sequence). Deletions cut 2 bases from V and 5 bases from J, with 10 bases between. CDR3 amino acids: CASSLVGNHEQYF. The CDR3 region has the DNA TGTGCCAGCAGTTTAGTGGGGAACCACGAGCAGTACTTC.

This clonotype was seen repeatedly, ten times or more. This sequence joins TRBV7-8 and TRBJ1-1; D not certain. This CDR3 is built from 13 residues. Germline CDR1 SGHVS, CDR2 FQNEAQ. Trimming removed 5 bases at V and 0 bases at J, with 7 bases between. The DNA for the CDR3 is TGTGCCAGCAGCCAGGAGGTGAACACTGAAGCTTTCTTT. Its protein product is CASSQEVNTEAFF.

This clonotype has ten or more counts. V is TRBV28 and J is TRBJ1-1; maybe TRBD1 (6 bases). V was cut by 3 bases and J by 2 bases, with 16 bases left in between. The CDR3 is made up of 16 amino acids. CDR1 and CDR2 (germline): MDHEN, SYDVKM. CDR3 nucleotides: TGTGCCAGCAGTTTGTTTCCCGGGACACCTAACACTGAAGCTTTCTTT. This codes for CASSLFPGTPNTEAFF.

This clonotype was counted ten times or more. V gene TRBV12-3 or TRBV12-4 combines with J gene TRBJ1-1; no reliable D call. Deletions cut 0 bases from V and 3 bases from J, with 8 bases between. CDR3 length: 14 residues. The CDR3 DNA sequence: TGTGCCAGCAGTTTAGCGCTTTTGGACACTGAAGCTTTCTTT. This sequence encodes CASSLALLDTEAFF.

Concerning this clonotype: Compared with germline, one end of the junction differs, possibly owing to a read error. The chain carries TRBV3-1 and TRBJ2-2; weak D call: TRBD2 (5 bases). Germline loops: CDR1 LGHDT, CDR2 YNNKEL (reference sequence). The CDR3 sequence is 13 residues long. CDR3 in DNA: TGTGCCAGCAACCAACGGGGCACCGGGGAGCTGTTTTTT. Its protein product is CASNQRGTGELFF.

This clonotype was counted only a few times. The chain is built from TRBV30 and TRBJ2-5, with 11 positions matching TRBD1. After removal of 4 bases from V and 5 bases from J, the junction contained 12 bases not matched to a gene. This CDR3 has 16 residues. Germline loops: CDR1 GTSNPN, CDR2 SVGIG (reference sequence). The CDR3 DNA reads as TGTGCCTGGAACGGATCCGGGACAGGGGGTTGGGAGACCCAGTACTTC. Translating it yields CAWNGSGTGGWETQYF.

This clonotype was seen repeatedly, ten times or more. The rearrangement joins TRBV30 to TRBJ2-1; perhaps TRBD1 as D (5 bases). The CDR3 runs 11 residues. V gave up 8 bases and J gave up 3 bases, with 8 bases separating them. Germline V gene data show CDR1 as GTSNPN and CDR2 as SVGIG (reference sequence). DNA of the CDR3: TGTGCCGGAGACAGCTACAATGAGCAGTTCTTC. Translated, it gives CAGDSYNEQFF. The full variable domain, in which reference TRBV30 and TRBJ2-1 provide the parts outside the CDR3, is SQTIHQWPATLVQPVGSPLSLECTVEGTSNPNLYWYRQAAGRGLQLLFYSVGIGQISSEVPQNLSASRPQDRQFILSSKKLLLSDSGFYLCAGDSYNEQFFGPGTRLTVL.

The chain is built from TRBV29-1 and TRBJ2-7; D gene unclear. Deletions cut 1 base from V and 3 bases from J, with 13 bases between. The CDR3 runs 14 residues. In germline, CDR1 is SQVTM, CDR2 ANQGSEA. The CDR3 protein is CSVEVGSQYYEQYF. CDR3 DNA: TGCAGCGTTGAAGTTGGGTCCCAATACTACGAGCAGTACTTC.